This TCR beta chain was sequenced for a study of blood T cell repertoires in COVID-19 (TCRdb year 2020). Notes on the research overall: Samples covering the acute and convalescent phases of COVID-19 were provided by collaborators in the United States, Italy and Spain. Nearly every sample came with metadata listing a de-identified subject ID, COVID-19 status, age in years and sex. Where available, HLA class I and class II types were obtained from metadata supplied by the sample provider rather than from assay-based typing. The samples were drawn from two sources: the first 160 participants of the ongoing ImmuneRACE study, and 1,000 to 1,500 subjects contributed by 6 global collaborators. The dataset comprised deeply sampled blood TCRbeta repertoires from subjects exposed to, actively infected with, or recovered from COVID-19. The repertoires were released in a freely available public database intended as a resource for research on the immune response to SARS-CoV-2. The material from the prospective study consisted of cDNA or gDNA derived from T cells, B-cell-depleted T cells, or PBMCs. Study-wide conclusions, independent of this receptor: The amount of clinical and demographic metadata varied by source and participant and was provided uncurated.

The count of this clone is one. Its recognized antigen is unknown. Base qualities are not at hand, and no much larger clone is one base apart. A second Seattle source provided samples from volunteer blood donors who had recovered from COVID-19. The collaborating institutions used their own protocols to collect whole blood in K2EDTA tubes. For TCRbeta analysis, collaborators shipped samples in one of three forms: frozen whole blood, isolated PBMCs, or DNA extracted from either of those sample types. From the cysteine through the phenylalanine, the CDR3 covers 16 amino acids. Of all the DNA, just the CDR3 is kept, 48 bases in frame from base 1. The V and J ends are trimmed by 2 bases and 6 bases, leaving 16 bases between them. The germline V gene encodes CDR1 MDHEN and CDR2 SYDVKM. The immunoSEQ Assay, a bias-controlled multiplex PCR, was used to amplify TCRbeta CDR3 regions from genomic DNA. In the original analysis: The number of nucleated cells in each sample was estimated by amplification of reference gene primers within the assay. To quantify the absolute abundance of each unique TCRbeta CDR3 rearrangement, sequence reads were collapsed and filtered. For each sample, productive Simpson clonality was calculated as the square root of Simpson's diversity index over productive rearrangements. TCRdb mirrors the immuneACCESS table, restricted to in-frame sequences. Some clones are absent from its copies; in checked studies, under half trace to an unresolved V gene, and the reason for the others is unknown. V, J and clone size derive from that table, while D and trimming were established from the DNA sequence. The table for this sample lists a few hundred thousand clones; 84% of them were counted only once. The ten largest clones capture about 1.6% of the sample.

The sequence came from a woman between 35 and 50 years old who had recovered from COVID-19. The material sequenced was peripheral blood. The chain uses TRBV28 and TRBJ1-4, and TRBD1 may be the D gene, going by 6 matching bases. The bases are TGTGCCAGCAGTTTAAGCAGGGGCTTCGGGCATGAAAAACTGTTTTTT. Translated, it reads CASSLSRGFGHEKLFF. The variable domain in full, with residues beyond the CDR3 obtained from the reference TRBV28 and TRBJ1-4 genes, is DVKVTQSSRYLVKRTGEKVFLECVQDMDHENMFWYRQDPGLGLRLIYFSYDVKMKEKGDIPEGYSVSREKKERFSLILESASTNQTSMYLCASSLSRGFGHEKLFFGSGTQLSVL.